Below, 5 T cell receptor beta chains from the same sample are listed, as sequenced in a study of blood T cells in healthy people across ages. The authors ran a second PCR of 7 to 11 cycles using a sample-barcoded 5' primer and a J-beta primer mix. One entry per CDR3 protein, called by TCRdb with MiXCR from the 5' RACE reads. The table lists over 500,000 distinct CDR3 sequences, about 50% of them singletons. Source material: blood. These receptors all come from a woman at least 80 years old in good health.

This chain links TRBV5-1 with TRBJ2-3; D perhaps matches TRBD1 (5 bases). The CDR3 extends over 16 amino acids. Trimming left V 0 bases short and J 0 bases short, with 11 bases between. Germline V gene data show CDR1 as SGHRS and CDR2 as YFSETQ. The CDR3 protein is CASSLGGSTSTDTQYF. The CDR3 DNA reads TGCGCCAGCAGCTTGGGGGGCAGCACTAGCACAGATACGCAGTATTTT.

Concerning this clonotype: A read error may be the cause here, since a much bigger clone is one base away. CDR3 DNA: TGCAGTGCTAGAGCCCCCAGCAGGGTCAATGAGCAGTTCTTC. It is translated as CSARAPSRVNEQFF. This chain links TRBV20-1 with TRBJ2-1, with a possible D match to TRBD1 (5 bases). Germline V CDR1 and CDR2: DFQATT, SNEGSKA (reference sequence). The V end was cut by 1 base, the J end by 6 bases, with 13 bases between. CDR3 length: 14 residues.

V and J are TRBV7-6 and TRBJ2-1; D possibly corresponds to TRBD2 (5 bases). Germline V gene lookup returns CDR1 SGHVS and CDR2 FNYEAQ. CDR3 size: 13 residues. V was shortened by 5 bases and J by 7 bases, with 12 bases between the two germline ends. CDR3 region: CASSVILGNEQFF. The DNA for the CDR3 is TGTGCCAGCAGCGTGATACTAGGGAATGAGCAGTTCTTC.

V usage is TRBV20-1 and J usage is TRBJ1-5; D gene unclear. The V and J ends lost 5 bases and 7 bases respectively, with 15 bases between them. From germline, CDR1 is DFQATT and CDR2 SNEGSKA (reference sequence). CDR3 length: 13 amino acids. Here the CDR3 DNA reads TGCAGTGCTCGCCGGGAAGAAAGCCAGCCCCAGCATTTT. Protein product: CSARREESQPQHF.

This chain links TRBV20-1 with TRBJ2-7; perhaps TRBD1 as D (5 bases). Trimming left V 2 bases short and J 7 bases short, with 24 bases between. The CDR3 is made up of 16 amino acids. Germline CDR1 reads DFQATT; CDR2 reads SNEGSKA (reference sequence). The CDR3 bases are TGCAGTGCTAGACCACACAGGAGCCTCTCAGGGAATGAGCAGTACTTC. Translating it yields CSARPHRSLSGNEQYF.